This is a list of T cell receptor beta chains from one sample in a study of post-analysis software for immune sequencing data. Each CDR3 protein gets one entry after TCRdb re-called the PCR reads with MiXCR. The data show 350,000 to 500,000 distinct CDR3 sequences, approximately 37% seen once. Source material: blood. The receptors were sampled from a girl aged 2-9 years with multiple sclerosis. CDR3s include the opening cysteine and the closing phenylalanine or tryptophan. The D gene is left open where the match is weak. Clone size is stated in some rows and not others, as once, few, many or a class when expanded.

J gene | CDR3 length | V gene | D gene | clone size | CDR3 protein | CDR3 DNA
TRBJ1-2 | 14 | TRBV20-1 | TRBD1 | - | CSAGLLGTAYGYTF | TGCAGTGCTGGGTTACTGGGGACAGCATATGGCTACACCTTC
TRBJ2-1 | 18 | TRBV27 | TRBD2 | - | CASSQTIGGRGAHNEQFF | TGTGCCAGCAGTCAAACCATCGGGGGGCGGGGGGCTCACAATGAGCAGTTCTTC
TRBJ2-5 | 13 | TRBV20-1 | TRBD1 | - | CSAQRGLGETQYF | TGCAGTGCTCAGAGGGGGCTCGGAGAGACCCAGTACTTC
TRBJ2-1 | 12 | TRBV7-3 | - | - | CASSLTLDEQFF | TGTGCCAGCAGCTTAACCCTAGATGAGCAGTTCTTC
TRBJ2-7 | 19 | TRBV6-5 | TRBD1 | few | CASSYSRRIGQGIPYEQYF | TGTGCCAGCAGTTACTCGAGGCGGATTGGACAGGGAATCCCCTACGAGCAGTACTTC
TRBJ2-3 | 16 | TRBV29-1 | TRBD2 | many | CSVDGTSGYTGDTQYF | TGCAGCGTTGATGGGACTAGCGGATACACCGGAGATACGCAGTATTTT
TRBJ2-1 | 19 | TRBV5-1 | TRBD2 | - | CASSPVGSGGPHHYNEQFF | TGCGCCAGCAGCCCCGTTGGTAGCGGGGGGCCCCATCATTACAATGAGCAGTTCTTC
TRBJ2-1 | 14 | TRBV5-1 | TRBD1 | few | CASSAADRGSEQFF | TGCGCCAGCAGCGCCGCGGACAGGGGATCTGAGCAGTTCTTC
TRBJ2-1 | 14 | TRBV5-1 | - | - | CASSHLSGDNEQFF | TGCGCCAGCAGCCACCTCAGCGGAGACAATGAGCAGTTCTTC
TRBJ1-5 | 15 | TRBV5-5 | - | - | CASSSVVGVNQPQHF | TGTGCCAGCAGCTCGGTGGTAGGGGTCAATCAGCCCCAGCATTTT
TRBJ2-7 | 15 | TRBV7-9 | TRBD1 | - | CASSLLQGNSYEQYF | TGTGCCAGCAGCTTACTACAGGGGAACTCCTACGAGCAGTACTTC
TRBJ1-1 | 11 | TRBV29-1 | - | - | CSGVRGQEAFF | TGCAGCGGGGTTCGGGGCCAGGAAGCTTTCTTT
TRBJ2-3 | 11 | TRBV29-1 | - | many | CSVGPGDTQYF | TGCAGCGTTGGACCAGGTGATACGCAGTATTTT
TRBJ2-5 | 15 | TRBV20-1 | - | - | CSAQIRRGPQETQYF | TGCAGTGCTCAAATCAGACGGGGGCCCCAAGAGACCCAGTACTTC
TRBJ2-4 | 14 | TRBV6-2/TRBV6-3 | - | few | CASSYSIKWDIQYF | TGTGCCAGCAGTTACTCGATAAAGTGGGACATTCAGTACTTC
TRBJ1-2 | 13 | TRBV13 | TRBD1 | - | CASSEDRVAGYTF | TGTGCCAGCAGCGAGGACAGGGTCGCTGGCTACACCTTC
TRBJ1-1 | 13 | TRBV5-5 | - | few | CASRLDLNTEAFF | TGTGCCAGCAGGTTGGATCTGAACACTGAAGCTTTCTTT
TRBJ1-2 | 13 | TRBV29-1 | TRBD1 | few | CSVPGTGGSGYTF | TGCAGCGTGCCGGGGACAGGGGGCTCTGGCTACACCTTC
TRBJ2-5 | 13 | TRBV20-1 | - | - | CSAPDSPQETQYF | TGCAGTGCCCCAGACAGTCCCCAAGAGACCCAGTACTTC
TRBJ1-1 | 18 | TRBV7-6 | - | - | CASSLEVASYPRHTEAFF | TGTGCCAGCAGCTTAGAGGTAGCGTCCTACCCCCGACACACTGAAGCTTTCTTT
TRBJ2-3 | 14 | TRBV2 | TRBD2 | few | CATRTSGVTDTQYF | TGTGCCACCAGGACTAGCGGGGTCACAGATACGCAGTATTTT
TRBJ2-3 | 14 | TRBV11-2 | - | - | CASSVLTPTDTQYF | TGTGCCAGCAGCGTACTGACGCCCACAGATACGCAGTATTTT
TRBJ2-7 | 14 | TRBV12-3/TRBV12-4 | TRBD1 | many | CASSRDRGSYEQYF | TGTGCCAGCAGTCGGGACAGGGGGAGTTACGAGCAGTACTTC
TRBJ1-6 | 13 | TRBV12-3/TRBV12-4 | - | - | CASNRGALSPLHF | TGTGCCAGCAACCGGGGGGCCCTTTCACCCCTCCACTTT
TRBJ2-5 | 13 | TRBV12-3/TRBV12-4 | TRBD1 | many | CASSSDRGFKQYF | TGTGCCAGCTCCTCGGACAGGGGATTTAAGCAGTACTTC
TRBJ1-2 | 14 | TRBV5-6 | - | once | CASSSNRVGNGYTF | TGTGCCAGCAGCTCCAACAGGGTTGGGAACGGCTACACCTTC
TRBJ2-1 | 16 | TRBV5-1 | - | - | CASSLVSGATYNEQFF | TGCGCCAGCAGCCTGGTATCAGGGGCGACCTACAATGAGCAGTTCTTC
TRBJ2-7 | 15 | TRBV4-1 | TRBD2 | - | CASSQVTGRTYEQYF | TGCGCCAGCAGCCAAGTCACCGGGAGGACCTACGAGCAGTACTTC
TRBJ2-1 | 14 | TRBV11-2 | TRBD1 | once | CASSLDLDRAEQFF | TGTGCCAGCAGCTTAGATCTTGACAGGGCTGAGCAGTTCTTC
TRBJ2-1 | 16 | TRBV7-6 | TRBD2 | - | CASSPLAGGPFGEQFF | TGTGCCAGCAGCCCCCTAGCGGGGGGGCCGTTTGGTGAGCAGTTCTTC
TRBJ1-5 | 14 | TRBV12-3/TRBV12-4 | - | - | CASSRQRSNQPQHF | TGTGCCAGCAGTCGACAGAGAAGCAATCAGCCCCAGCATTTT
TRBJ2-1 | 18 | TRBV6-2/TRBV6-3 | - | - | CASSTGLVRPWGDNEQFF | TGTGCCAGCAGTACAGGACTCGTCCGACCCTGGGGGGACAATGAGCAGTTCTTC
TRBJ1-5 | 16 | TRBV28 | - | - | CASSLRVWGRNQPQHF | TGTGCCAGCAGTTTACGTGTTTGGGGGCGCAATCAGCCCCAGCATTTT
TRBJ2-3 | 18 | TRBV7-2 | - | - | CASSLDAVLSSLPDTQYF | TGTGCCAGCAGCTTAGACGCTGTACTCTCTAGCCTCCCAGATACGCAGTATTTT
TRBJ2-5 | 12 | TRBV5-1 | TRBD2 | few | CASRREQETQYF | TGCGCCAGCAGGCGGGAGCAAGAGACCCAGTACTTC
TRBJ2-3 | 16 | TRBV7-6 | TRBD2 | few | CASSLAIGLDSDTQYF | TGTGCCAGCAGCTTAGCGATAGGACTAGATTCAGATACGCAGTATTTT
TRBJ2-1 | 16 | TRBV11-2 | TRBD1 | - | CASSLGDRGPYNEQFF | TGTGCCAGCAGCTTAGGGGACAGGGGGCCCTACAATGAGCAGTTCTTC
TRBJ2-7 | 20 | TRBV10-2 | - | - | CASSPFAGTPLPTLLYEQYF | TGCGCCAGCAGTCCTTTTGCCGGGACTCCCCTCCCCACACTCCTCTACGAGCAGTACTTC
TRBJ2-3 | 12 | TRBV5-5 | - | few | CASSFSTHTQYF | TGTGCCAGCAGCTTTTCTACACATACGCAGTATTTT
TRBJ2-7 | 15 | TRBV12-3/TRBV12-4 | - | - | CASSFGGTEPYEQYF | TGTGCCAGCAGTTTTGGGGGGACCGAACCCTACGAGCAGTACTTC
TRBJ2-7 | 13 | TRBV4-1 | - | - | CASSQDGGSEQYF | TGCGCCAGCAGCCAAGATGGGGGCTCCGAGCAGTACTTC
TRBJ1-5 | 17 | TRBV15 | - | few | CATSRAAGRGLNQPQHF | TGTGCCACCAGCAGAGCCGCCGGGAGGGGACTCAATCAGCCCCAGCATTTT
TRBJ2-1 | 16 | TRBV7-7 | TRBD2 | - | CASSNLSGRSYNEQFF | TGTGCTAGCAGCAACCTTAGCGGGAGATCCTACAATGAGCAGTTCTTC
TRBJ2-5 | 13 | TRBV7-3 | - | - | CASSRDNQETQYF | TGTGCCAGCAGCCGGGACAACCAAGAGACCCAGTACTTC
TRBJ1-6 | 17 | TRBV7-2 | - | - | CASSLRTESRSNSPLHF | TGTGCCAGCAGCTTAAGGACAGAGAGTCGTAGTAATTCACCCCTCCACTTT
TRBJ1-4 | 15 | TRBV3-1 | TRBD1 | once | CASSQMTGAPEKLFF | TGTGCCAGCAGCCAAATGACAGGGGCTCCAGAAAAACTGTTTTTT
TRBJ2-1 | 13 | TRBV12-3/TRBV12-4 | - | - | CASSFSPYNEQFF | TGTGCCAGCAGTTTTAGTCCTTACAATGAGCAGTTCTTC
TRBJ2-7 | 11 | TRBV7-2 | - | - | CASSPDWNQYF | TGTGCCAGCAGCCCCGACTGGAACCAGTACTTC
TRBJ2-7 | 14 | TRBV20-1 | TRBD2 | few | CSASEIAGGYEQYF | TGCAGTGCTAGTGAGATAGCGGGAGGCTACGAGCAGTACTTC
TRBJ1-1 | 12 | TRBV10-3 | - | few | CAISGPNTEAFF | TGTGCCATCAGTGGCCCGAACACTGAAGCTTTCTTT
TRBJ1-2 | 15 | TRBV27 | TRBD1 | - | CASSSSWTGEHGYTF | TGTGCCAGCAGTTCCTCCTGGACAGGGGAACATGGCTACACCTTC
TRBJ1-4 | 14 | TRBV25-1 | - | few | CASRDTATNEKLFF | TGTGCCAGCAGAGATACAGCAACTAATGAAAAACTGTTTTTT
TRBJ2-7 | 13 | TRBV5-1 | - | - | CASTRTETYEQYF | TGCGCCAGCACCCGGACAGAAACCTACGAGCAGTACTTC
TRBJ1-2 | 12 | TRBV28 | - | - | CASSPGHFGYTF | TGTGCCAGCAGTCCCGGACATTTTGGCTACACCTTC
TRBJ2-5 | 14 | TRBV5-8 | TRBD1 | few | CASSYEGAPWTQYF | TGTGCCAGCAGCTACGAGGGGGCGCCTTGGACCCAGTACTTC
TRBJ2-3 | 17 | TRBV12-3/TRBV12-4 | TRBD2 | - | CASSFTSGIRGTDTQYF | TGTGCCAGCAGTTTTACTAGCGGGATTCGAGGCACAGATACGCAGTATTTT
TRBJ1-1 | 13 | TRBV11-2 | - | - | CASSSRQVLEAFF | TGTGCCAGCAGCTCAAGACAGGTACTTGAAGCTTTCTTT
TRBJ1-5 | 13 | TRBV11-2 | - | - | CASSLGVGQPQHF | TGTGCCAGCAGCTTAGGTGTGGGGCAGCCCCAGCATTTT